This T cell receptor beta chain is drawn from a study of cytomegalovirus exposure and HLA in healthy donors. The donors formed part of the roughly 120-subject validation cohort, distinct from the approximately 630-subject first cohort. Findings of the study overall: In vitro checks showed that a few CMV-associated chains really do target CMV antigens. Some public TCRs appeared in many individuals, while most sequences were rare. The study labeled roughly 160 TCR beta chains cytomegalovirus-associated.

This clone was observed once. Antigen specificity is unknown. The CDR3 loop spans 19 amino acids. Germline lookup yields CDR1 SEHNR and CDR2 FQNEAQ (reference sequence). V trimming: 2 bases; J trimming: 0 bases; junction bases outside the gene matches: 13. The table came from immunoSEQ multiplex PCR; TCRdb's copy has only in-frame clones and leaves some out. The sample carries under 250,000 clones, 80% to 90% recorded once. The sequenced sample consisted of PBMCs. The V call is TRBV7-9, the J call TRBJ1-3; TRBD1 matches at 7 bases. This clonotype originated in a man younger than 35 in good health and CMV-seronegative. The CDR3 region has the DNA TGTGCCAGCAGCTTATTTCGTAGGGGGCAATCTCTCTCTGGAAACACCATATATTTT. It is translated as CASSLFRRGQSLSGNTIYF.